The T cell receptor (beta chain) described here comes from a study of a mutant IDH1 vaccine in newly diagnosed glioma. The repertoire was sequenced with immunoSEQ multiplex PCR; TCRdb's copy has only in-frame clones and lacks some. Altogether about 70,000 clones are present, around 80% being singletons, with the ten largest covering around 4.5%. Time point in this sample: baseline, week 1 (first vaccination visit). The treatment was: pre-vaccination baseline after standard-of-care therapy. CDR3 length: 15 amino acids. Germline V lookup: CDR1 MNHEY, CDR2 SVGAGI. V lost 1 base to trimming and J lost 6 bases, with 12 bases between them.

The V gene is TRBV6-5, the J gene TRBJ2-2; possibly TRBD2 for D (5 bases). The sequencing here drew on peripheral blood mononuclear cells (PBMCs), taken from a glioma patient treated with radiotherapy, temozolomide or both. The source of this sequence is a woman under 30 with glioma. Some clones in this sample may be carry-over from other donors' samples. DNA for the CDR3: TGTGCCAGCAGTTACTTCCCTGGGAGCTCCGGGGAGCTGTTTTTT. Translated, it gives CASSYFPGSSGELFF.